These 21 T cell receptor beta chains were all obtained from the same sample, sequenced in a study of T cell changes during pregnancy in multiple sclerosis. Clones were read by immunoSEQ multiplex PCR, and TCRdb kept only the in-frame ones, dropping some. The top ten hold approximately 0.6% of the sample, which has 26,000 or so clones, about nine tenths seen once. Specimen: CD4+ T cells from peripheral blood mononuclear cells, collected in the first trimester of pregnancy. The origin of the receptors is a female donor in good health, enrolled as a control in a pregnancy study.

The genes are TRBV30 and TRBJ1-3; 7 nucleotides align to TRBD1. CDR1 is GTSNPN, CDR2 SVGIG, per germline (reference sequence). This CDR3 has 14 amino acids. The CDR3 DNA reads TGTGCTTTCGGACAGGAAAAGTCTGGAAACACCATATATTTT. It codes for CAFGQEKSGNTIYF.

J is TRBJ1-2 and V is TRBV19; D is possibly TRBD1 (5 bases). Germline loops: CDR1 LNHDA, CDR2 SQIVND (reference sequence). The CDR3 is made up of 13 amino acids. Deletions cut 4 bases from V and 3 bases from J, with 9 bases between. CDR3 residues: CASSNRNDYGYTF. CDR3 in DNA: TGTGCCAGTAGTAACAGGAATGACTATGGCTACACCTTC. The entire variable domain, with the rest obtained from reference TRBV19 and TRBJ1-2, is as follows: DGGITQSPKYLFRKEGQNVTLSCEQNLNHDAMYWYRQDPGQGLRLIYYSQIVNDFQKGDIAEGYSVSREKKESFPLTVTSAQKNPTAFYLCASSNRNDYGYTFGSGTRLTVV.

The chain links TRBV5-4 to TRBJ2-1; 8 bases fit TRBD2. J was trimmed by 10 bases and V by 2 bases; bases with no gene match: 5. CDR1 SGHNT and CDR2 YYREEE come from the germline V gene (reference sequence). This CDR3 contains 13 residues. This CDR3 is CASSFGTGGEQFF. The CDR3 nucleotides are TGTGCCAGCAGCTTCGGGACGGGAGGGGAGCAGTTCTTC.

This sequence joins TRBV28 and TRBJ2-1; 8 nucleotides match TRBD2. The ends lost 5 bases at V and 5 bases at J; junction bases unmatched: 14. This CDR3 region has 17 residues. The germline gives CDR1 MDHEN, CDR2 SYDVKM. CDR3 loop: CASSTGITSGQDNEQFF. In nucleotides, the CDR3 is TGTGCCAGCAGTACCGGAATAACTAGCGGCCAAGACAATGAGCAGTTCTTC.

V usage is TRBV6-6 and J usage is TRBJ1-1; tentatively, D is TRBD1 (6 bases). CDR3 length: 13 amino acids. V shed 2 bases and J shed 5 bases, with 9 bases lying between them. Germline V lookup: CDR1 MNHNY, CDR2 SVGAGI (reference sequence). The chain's CDR3 is CASSYGQLTEAFF. DNA of the CDR3: TGTGCCAGCAGTTACGGACAGTTGACTGAAGCTTTCTTT.

The V call is TRBV6-5, the J call TRBJ2-1; the match to TRBD2 covers 12 bases. This CDR3 comprises 16 residues. V trimming: 2 bases; J trimming: 8 bases; junction bases outside the gene matches: 7. Germline lookup yields CDR1 MNHEY and CDR2 SVGAGI. The CDR3 protein is CASSYNLAGGRYEQFF. CDR3 DNA sequence: TGTGCCAGCAGTTACAACCTAGCGGGGGGGCGATATGAGCAGTTCTTC.

V usage is TRBV6-4 and J usage is TRBJ2-7, with D maybe TRBD1 (6 bases). Per the germline V gene, CDR1 is MRHNA and CDR2 is SNTAGT. The CDR3 loop spans 14 amino acids. V was trimmed by 5 bases and J by 2 bases, leaving 13 bases between them. CDR3 region: CASSPEQGTYEQYF. The CDR3 bases are TGTGCCAGCAGTCCTGAACAGGGAACCTACGAGCAGTACTTC.

The V call is TRBV11-2, the J call TRBJ2-3; a possible D gene is TRBD2 (6 bases). The V end was cut by 1 base, the J end by 0 bases, with 11 bases between. This CDR3 has 16 amino acids. Per germline, CDR1 SGHAT and CDR2 FQNNGV. Here the CDR3 reads CASSLARTTSTDTQYF. The CDR3, as DNA: TGTGCCAGCAGCTTAGCTCGGACTACTAGCACAGATACGCAGTATTTT.

This clone has more than one count but fewer than ten. As DNA, the CDR3 is TGTGCCAGCGGATCGGGGAAAAATCAGCCCCAGCATTTT. Protein: CASGSGKNQPQHF. The chain joins TRBV7-2 to TRBJ1-5, with D unclear. The V gene's germline CDR1 is SGHTA and CDR2 FQGNSA. Deletions cut 8 bases from V and 4 bases from J, with 12 bases between. The length of the CDR3 is 13 residues.

The chain couples TRBV11-2 to TRBJ2-2; 12 bases agree with TRBD2. Germline V gene sequence: CDR1 SGHAT, CDR2 FQNNGV. J gave up 3 bases and V 2 bases, and 7 bases lay outside the gene matches. The CDR3 sequence is 18 residues long. The CDR3 reads CASSLSLAGGVYTGELFF. The DNA of the CDR3 is TGTGCCAGCAGCTTAAGTCTAGCGGGAGGGGTCTACACCGGGGAGCTGTTTTTT.

The rearrangement links TRBV27 to TRBJ1-2; D unclear. This CDR3 has 13 amino acids. V lost 3 bases, J lost 1 base, and 6 bases lay in between. The germline V gene encodes CDR1 MNHEY and CDR2 SMNVEV (reference sequence). The CDR3 region is CASSFEGNYGYTF. As DNA, the CDR3 is TGTGCCAGCAGTTTCGAGGGTAACTATGGCTACACCTTC.

V usage is TRBV23-1 and J usage is TRBJ1-2; no reliable D call. TRBV23-1 is filed as an ORF, its function uncertain. Trimming left V 4 bases short and J 5 bases short, with 14 bases between. The CDR3 loop spans 14 amino acids. The CDR3 is CASSLRVYAYGYTF. As DNA, the CDR3 is TGCGCCAGCAGTCTTCGGGTCTACGCTTATGGCTACACCTTC.

The gene calls are TRBV19 and TRBJ2-1, with 7 nucleotides matching TRBD1. V gave up 11 bases and J gave up 2 bases; unmatched junction bases: 6. Germline lookup yields CDR1 LNHDA and CDR2 SQIVND (reference sequence). The CDR3 contains 13 residues. The CDR3: CASNRGPYNEQFF. The CDR3 DNA sequence: TGTGCCTCGAACAGGGGCCCCTACAATGAGCAGTTCTTC. Complete variable domain (other parts from reference TRBV19 and TRBJ2-1): DGGITQSPKYLFRKEGQNVTLSCEQNLNHDAMYWYRQDPGQGLRLIYYSQIVNDFQKGDIAEGYSVSREKKESFPLTVTSAQKNPTAFYLCASNRGPYNEQFFGPGTRLTVL.

This chain links TRBV2 with TRBJ2-5; D possibly corresponds to TRBD2 (6 bases). This CDR3 contains 16 residues. CDR1 and CDR2 (germline): SNHLY, FYNNEI. Trimming took off 6 bases at V and 5 bases at J, with 22 bases between the two ends. CDR3 in DNA: TGTGCCAGCAGGGGCTTCGGGGGTTACGAGGGGGAGACCCAGTACTTC. Its translation is CASRGFGGYEGETQYF.

The chain uses TRBV28 and TRBJ1-1; the D is unclear. V was shortened by 8 bases and J by 3 bases, with 10 bases between the two germline ends. The germline CDR1 and CDR2 sequences are MDHEN and SYDVKM. The CDR3 has 12 amino acids. For the CDR3, the DNA is TGTGCCAGCGGTAGCTCGGACACTGAAGCTTTCTTT. It is translated as CASGSSDTEAFF.

The rearrangement links TRBV7-9 to TRBJ2-7; 9 bases match TRBD2. V lost 3 bases and J lost 2; bases outside the gene matches: 2. Germline loops: CDR1 SEHNR, CDR2 FQNEAQ (reference sequence). This CDR3 has 14 residues. This chain's CDR3 is CASSLTSGTYEQYF. The CDR3 region has the DNA TGTGCCAGCAGCTTGACTAGCGGAACCTACGAGCAGTACTTC. Supplemented by reference TRBV7-9 and TRBJ2-7, the full variable domain reads DTGVSQNPRHKITKRGQNVTFRCDPISEHNRLYWYRQTLGQGPEFLTYFQNEAQLEKSRLLSDRFSAERPKGSFSTLEIQRTEQGDSAMYLCASSLTSGTYEQYFGPGTRLTVT.

V is TRBV19 and J is TRBJ2-1; 14 positions match TRBD2. V lost 5 bases and J lost 0; bases outside the gene matches: 3. Germline V gene lookup returns CDR1 LNHDA and CDR2 SQIVND (reference sequence). This CDR3 contains 17 residues. DNA of the CDR3: TGTGCCAGTAGTCCCGGGACTAGCGGGAGCTCCTACAATGAGCAGTTCTTC. Its translation is CASSPGTSGSSYNEQFF.

This sequence joins TRBV19 and TRBJ2-1; no definite D call. V was trimmed by 1 base and J by 8 bases, leaving 18 bases between them. Looked up from germline, CDR1 is LNHDA and CDR2 is SQIVND (reference sequence). CDR3 length: 16 amino acids. CDR3 sequence (DNA): TGTGCCAGTAGTATAGTTCGTTTCTTTGTTTTCTATGAGCAGTTCTTC. Translating it yields CASSIVRFFVFYEQFF.

Written as DNA, the CDR3 is TGTGCCAGTAGTTTCGGACAGAACTCCTACGAGCAGTACTTC. It yields the protein CASSFGQNSYEQYF. The chain has TRBV19 and TRBJ2-7; maybe TRBD1 (6 bases). Germline CDR1 reads LNHDA; CDR2 reads SQIVND (reference sequence). The CDR3 length is 14 residues. V dropped 5 bases and J dropped 0 bases, with 11 bases sitting between them.

The CDR3 loop is CASGGQGGGGYTF. Written as DNA, the CDR3 is TGTGCCTCGGGGGGACAGGGAGGAGGTGGCTACACCTTC. The V gene is TRBV30, the J gene TRBJ1-2; 9 bases line up with TRBD1. V dropped 7 bases and J dropped 7; count of bases not matched to a gene: 10. From germline, CDR1 is GTSNPN and CDR2 SVGIG (reference sequence). The CDR3 covers 13 residues.

This chain links TRBV18 with TRBJ1-1, with unresolved D. From germline, CDR1 is KGHSH and CDR2 LQKENI. The CDR3 sequence is 12 residues long. V was pared by 3 bases and J by 11 bases, with 13 bases between. The CDR3 sequence is CASSPTRGIAFF. The CDR3 DNA sequence: TGTGCCAGCTCACCCACCAGAGGGATTGCTTTCTTT.